One and the same sample provided the 25 T cell receptor beta chains below, sequenced in a study of T cell responses to AZD1222 COVID-19 vaccine. Measured with immunoSEQ multiplex PCR; TCRdb has only the in-frame clones, and not every one. The sample records fewer than 300,000 clones, approximately 95% being singletons. The specimen was peripheral blood, collected on day 0 of AZD1222 vaccination. These receptors all come from an adult in good health.

Here the CDR3 reads CATLVQGETQYF. As DNA, the CDR3 is TGTGCCACCTTAGTTCAGGGAGAGACCCAGTACTTC. The chain carries TRBV28 and TRBJ2-5; D perhaps matches TRBD1 (5 bases). The CDR3 consists of 12 residues. Germline lookup yields CDR1 MDHEN and CDR2 SYDVKM. Trimming left V 10 bases short and J 4 bases short, with 13 bases between.

CDR3 bases: TGTGCCAGCAGTGAGCGGGGGCCGTCCTACGAGCAGTACTTC. It translates to CASSERGPSYEQYF. This chain joins TRBV2 and TRBJ2-7; a possible D gene is TRBD2 (7 bases). V was pared by 3 bases and J by 1 base, with 10 bases between. The length of the CDR3 is 14 residues. CDR1 and CDR2 (germline): SNHLY, FYNNEI.

The genes are TRBV10-3 and TRBJ2-3, with TRBD2 matching over 10 bases. The V gene's germline CDR1 is ENHRY and CDR2 SYGVKD. The trim removed 9 bases at V and 1 base at J, leaving 10 bases unmatched. The CDR3 length is 16 residues. CDR3 sequence: CAIQGGAGGGTDTQYF. In nucleotides, the CDR3 is TGTGCCATACAGGGCGGAGCGGGGGGGGGCACAGATACGCAGTATTTT.

This clone came up once. The J gene is TRBJ1-2, the V gene TRBV27; D call uncertain. This CDR3 region has 13 residues. Germline values: CDR1 MNHEY, CDR2 SMNVEV (reference sequence). V was clipped by 2 bases and J by 6 bases, with 10 bases between them. For the CDR3, the DNA is TGTGCCAGCAGTTTACGAGGGCGAGATGGCTACACCTTC. Protein product: CASSLRGRDGYTF.

The CDR3 spells CASSMNLNTEAFF. The CDR3 DNA follows: TGTGCCAGCAGTATGAACCTGAACACTGAAGCTTTCTTT. This chain links TRBV2 with TRBJ1-1; D is uncertain. Germline lookup yields CDR1 SNHLY and CDR2 FYNNEI. The CDR3 sequence is 13 residues long. V gave up 5 bases and J gave up 0 bases, with 7 bases separating them.

The rearrangement uses TRBV30 and TRBJ2-5, with D uncertain. CDR1 GTSNPN and CDR2 SVGIG come from the germline V gene (reference sequence). The CDR3 sequence is 13 residues long. Trimming took off 8 bases at V and 7 bases at J, with 20 bases between the two ends. This chain's CDR3 is CASSSRNDGTQYF. For the CDR3, the DNA is TGTGCCAGCTCCTCGAGGAACGACGGGACCCAGTACTTC.

V gene TRBV28 combines with J gene TRBJ2-1, with D possibly TRBD1 on 5 matching bases. V shed 6 bases and J shed 9 bases, with 24 bases lying between them. Germline V gene sequence: CDR1 MDHEN, CDR2 SYDVKM. There are 16 residues in the CDR3. The CDR3 sequence: CASSLSGQGRAGEQFF. DNA of the CDR3: TGTGCCAGCAGCCTGTCTGGCCAGGGTAGGGCAGGTGAGCAGTTCTTC.

The gene calls are TRBV28 and TRBJ1-4; no reliable D call. The CDR3 is made up of 12 amino acids. With 7 bases removed from V and 5 bases from J, the gap between germline ends came to 8 bases. Germline V gene lookup returns CDR1 MDHEN and CDR2 SYDVKM. CDR3 in DNA: TGTGCCAGCAAGGACTTCAATGAAAAACTGTTTTTT. Its protein is CASKDFNEKLFF.

V usage is TRBV15 and J usage is TRBJ2-1; D call uncertain. This CDR3 comprises 13 residues. Trimming cost V 6 bases and J 4 bases, with 10 bases left between them. From germline, CDR1 is LNHNV and CDR2 YYDKDF (reference sequence). This chain's CDR3 is CATSPDLYNEQFF. The CDR3 DNA reads TGTGCCACCAGTCCCGACCTTTACAATGAGCAGTTCTTC.

The chain joins TRBV3-1 (or the pseudogene TRBV3-2) to TRBJ2-7, with D perhaps matching TRBD2 (6 bases). The V end lost 3 bases, the J end lost 3 bases, and 9 bases lay between the germline ends. The germline gives CDR1 LGHDT, CDR2 YNNKEL (reference sequence). This CDR3 contains 13 residues. CDR3 in DNA: TGTGCCAGCAGCCACCGGGACTTCTACGAGCAGTACTTC. This encodes CASSHRDFYEQYF.

The chain joins TRBV4-3 to TRBJ2-1; 11 nucleotides align to TRBD2. Germline V CDR1 and CDR2: LGHNA, YSLEER. Losses at the gene ends were 5 bases for V and 7 bases for J; bases not matched to a gene: 4. This CDR3 has 14 amino acids. The CDR3 sequence: CASSYRTSGNEQFF. In nucleotides, the CDR3 is TGCGCCAGCAGCTACCGGACTAGCGGGAATGAGCAGTTCTTC.

The CDR3 DNA sequence: TGTGCCTGGTGGGGTGGTAGCGGGAGTAATGAGCAGTTCTTC. This translates into CAWWGGSGSNEQFF. J is TRBJ2-1 and V is TRBV30; TRBD2 agrees at 9 bases. The CDR3 has 14 amino acids. The germline V gene encodes CDR1 GTSNPN and CDR2 SVGIG (reference sequence). Trimming cost V 5 bases and J 7 bases; bases outside gene matches: 9.

This clone was seen a single time. The V gene is TRBV19, the J gene TRBJ2-2; TRBD2 might be the D (6 bases). Germline lookup yields CDR1 LNHDA and CDR2 SQIVND (reference sequence). The CDR3 is made up of 12 amino acids. V dropped 9 bases and J dropped 5 bases, with 10 bases sitting between them. The CDR3 DNA follows: TGTGCCAGCCTCGGGACTACCGGGGAGCTGTTTTTT. Protein sequence: CASLGTTGELFF. Full variable domain (remainder filled in from reference TRBV19 and TRBJ2-2): DGGITQSPKYLFRKEGQNVTLSCEQNLNHDAMYWYRQDPGQGLRLIYYSQIVNDFQKGDIAEGYSVSREKKESFPLTVTSAQKNPTAFYLCASLGTTGELFFGEGSRLTVL.

The chain has TRBV9 and TRBJ2-1; D gene unclear. The CDR3 spans 16 residues. Trimming left V 0 bases short and J 6 bases short, with 16 bases between. CDR1 and CDR2 from the germline V gene are SGDLS and YYNGEE. The CDR3 reads CASSVEGARRSNEQFF. CDR3 bases: TGTGCCAGCAGCGTAGAAGGCGCCCGAAGAAGCAATGAGCAGTTCTTC.

The J gene is TRBJ2-7, the V gene TRBV7-2, with 10 bases identical to TRBD1. Germline V gives CDR1 SGHTA, CDR2 FQGNSA. V lost 5 bases and J lost 3; bases outside the gene matches: 7. The CDR3 extends over 15 amino acids. CDR3 in amino acids: CASSIRDRGHYEQYF. The CDR3 DNA reads TGTGCCAGCAGCATCCGGGACAGGGGACACTACGAGCAGTACTTC.

The chain joins TRBV4-3 to TRBJ2-2; 10 bases are shared with TRBD1. J gave up 4 bases and V 6 bases, and 5 bases lay outside the gene matches. The CDR3 spans 15 residues. The germline V gene encodes CDR1 LGHNA and CDR2 YSLEER. The CDR3: CASSRDRGGTGELFF. The CDR3 region has the DNA TGCGCCAGCAGTAGGGACAGGGGAGGCACCGGGGAGCTGTTTTTT.

The V and J genes are TRBV11-2 and TRBJ2-3; D is unresolved. Trimming removed 5 bases from V and 2 bases from J, with 14 bases in between. The CDR3 sequence is 15 residues long. Germline V lookup: CDR1 SGHAT, CDR2 FQNNGV. The CDR3 reads CASSPRGSNTDTQYF. The CDR3 DNA sequence: TGTGCCAGCAGCCCCCGAGGAAGCAACACAGATACGCAGTATTTT.

In its sample, this clone was seen a few times. The chain couples TRBV20-1 to TRBJ2-7; D perhaps matches TRBD1 (6 bases). The CDR3 runs 11 residues. The germline CDR1 and CDR2 sequences are DFQATT and SNEGSKA (reference sequence). V lost 2 bases and J lost 5, with 7 bases in between. The CDR3 DNA reads as TGCAGTGCTAGACAGGGGAACGAGCAGTACTTC. Translated, it gives CSARQGNEQYF.

The rearrangement joins TRBV5-5 to TRBJ2-1; 7 bases fit TRBD2. V was pared by 4 bases and J by 8 bases, with 6 bases of the junction left unmatched. Looked up from germline, CDR1 is SGHKS and CDR2 is YYEKEE (reference sequence). CDR3 length: 13 amino acids. This chain's CDR3 is CASSPRGRDEQFF. CDR3 bases: TGTGCCAGCAGCCCACGAGGGAGGGATGAGCAGTTCTTC.

The V call is TRBV6-2 or TRBV6-3, the J call TRBJ2-4; a possible D gene is TRBD2 (5 bases). Germline-derived CDR1 and CDR2 are MNHEY and SVGEGT. V shed 5 bases and J shed 0 bases, with 11 bases lying between them. CDR3 length: 15 residues. CDR3 sequence reads: CASSHPGEAKNIQYF. The CDR3 DNA reads as TGTGCCAGCAGTCACCCCGGGGAAGCCAAAAACATTCAGTACTTC.

This clone was seen only once. The chain recombines TRBV18 with TRBJ2-2, with TRBD2 matching 8 bases. Unmatched junction bases numbered 2, after V lost 4 bases and J lost 1 base. Per germline, CDR1 KGHSH and CDR2 LQKENI. The CDR3 spans 15 residues. The CDR3 coding sequence is TGTGCCAGCTCACAACTAGCGGTGAACACCGGGGAGCTGTTTTTT. Translating it yields CASSQLAVNTGELFF.

The chain carries TRBV6-6 and TRBJ2-2; D not certain. Trimming pared 3 bases from V and 5 bases from J, leaving 13 bases between. Germline values: CDR1 MNHNY, CDR2 SVGAGI (reference sequence). The CDR3 has 15 amino acids. CDR3 protein: CASSYPGEGTGELFF. The CDR3 bases are TGTGCCAGCAGTTATCCAGGTGAAGGTACCGGGGAGCTGTTTTTT.

The chain is built from TRBV2 and TRBJ2-1; tentatively, D is TRBD2 (6 bases). CDR1 SNHLY and CDR2 FYNNEI come from the germline V gene. With 2 bases removed from V and 6 bases from J, the gap between germline ends came to 11 bases. The CDR3 extends over 14 amino acids. CDR3 amino acids: CASSELPAGNEQFF. In DNA form, the CDR3 reads TGTGCCAGCAGTGAACTTCCAGCGGGCAATGAGCAGTTCTTC.

The V gene is TRBV5-6, the J gene TRBJ1-5; weak D call: TRBD1 (5 bases). The germline V gene encodes CDR1 SGHDT and CDR2 YYEEEE. The CDR3 length is 15 residues. Trimming removed 1 base from V and 7 bases from J, with 15 bases in between. This chain's CDR3 is CASSLSGEGRQPQHF. Written as DNA, the CDR3 is TGTGCCAGCAGCTTGTCGGGAGAGGGACGACAGCCCCAGCATTTT.

The rearrangement uses TRBV6-2 or TRBV6-3 and TRBJ1-1; no clear D gene. CDR1 and CDR2 (germline): MNHEY, SVGEGT. V lost 0 bases and J lost 6, with 8 bases in between. CDR3 length: 13 amino acids. CDR3 nucleotides: TGTGCCAGCAGTTACTCGACACCAGCTGAAGCTTTCTTT. This codes for CASSYSTPAEAFF.